Each of the 28 T cell receptor beta chains below was sequenced from the same sample in a study of T cell responses to AZD1222 COVID-19 vaccine. Clones were read by immunoSEQ multiplex PCR, and TCRdb kept only the in-frame ones, dropping some. Seen here are about 46,000 clones, roughly 90% observed once, and the top ten hold 0.95% to 1.2%. This specimen consisted of peripheral blood, obtained 28 days after the second AZD1222 dose. The receptors were sampled from an adult who received the AZD1222 COVID-19 vaccine.

This clone was found once. The V and J genes are TRBV5-6 and TRBJ1-5, with a possible D match to TRBD1 (5 bases). The CDR3 extends over 14 amino acids. V lost 0 bases and J 6 bases, leaving 10 bases between the germline ends. CDR1 and CDR2 from the germline V gene are SGHDT and YYEEEE. In nucleotides, the CDR3 is TGTGCCAGCAGCTTGGGCAGGGTTGGTCAGCCCCAGCATTTT. As protein: CASSLGRVGQPQHF.

The chain couples TRBV19 to TRBJ2-1; 7 bases match TRBD2. The CDR3 extends over 18 amino acids. CDR1 and CDR2 (germline): LNHDA, SQIVND (reference sequence). V was pared by 7 bases and J by 0 bases, with 15 bases of the junction left unmatched. The CDR3 DNA reads as TGTGCCAGTATCCGAAGGGGAGGGAGTGGGAGCTCCTACAATGAGCAGTTCTTC. Protein sequence: CASIRRGGSGSSYNEQFF. Filled out from reference TRBV19 and TRBJ2-1, the complete variable domain reads DGGITQSPKYLFRKEGQNVTLSCEQNLNHDAMYWYRQDPGQGLRLIYYSQIVNDFQKGDIAEGYSVSREKKESFPLTVTSAQKNPTAFYLCASIRRGGSGSSYNEQFFGPGTRLTVL.

The rearrangement joins TRBV3-1 (or the pseudogene TRBV3-2) to TRBJ1-2; the match to TRBD1 covers 8 bases. The CDR3 spans 15 residues. J was trimmed by 5 bases and V by 4 bases; bases with no gene match: 9. CDR1 and CDR2 (germline): LGHDT, YNNKEL (reference sequence). Here the CDR3 reads CASSPNRGDRYGYTF. CDR3 DNA sequence: TGTGCCAGCAGCCCAAACAGGGGGGATAGGTATGGCTACACCTTC.

V gene TRBV29-1 combines with J gene TRBJ2-5, with D perhaps matching TRBD2 (6 bases). In germline, CDR1 is SQVTM, CDR2 ANQGSEA. With 4 bases removed from V and 1 base from J, the gap between germline ends came to 10 bases. The CDR3 runs 13 residues. CDR3 DNA: TGCAGCGTTGTTGATAGCGGCCAAGAGACCCAGTACTTC. It codes for CSVVDSGQETQYF.

V gene TRBV9 combines with J gene TRBJ2-1; tentatively, D is TRBD1 or TRBD2 (5 bases each). The CDR3 covers 16 residues. V gave up 4 bases and J gave up 6 bases, with 20 bases separating them. Germline V CDR1 and CDR2: SGDLS, YYNGEE. This chain's CDR3 is CASSPHEAPGGNEQFF. The CDR3 DNA sequence: TGTGCCAGCAGCCCCCACGAAGCGCCTGGGGGCAATGAGCAGTTCTTC.

The J gene is TRBJ2-2, the V gene TRBV6-5, with a tentative D call TRBD2 (5 bases). Germline CDR1 MNHEY, CDR2 SVGAGI. The V and J ends lost 8 bases and 4 bases respectively, with 11 bases between them. This CDR3 region has 13 residues. The CDR3 DNA is TGTGCCAGCCGGCCTAGCTTCACCGGGGAGCTGTTTTTT. Translation gives CASRPSFTGELFF.

The genes are TRBV11-2 and TRBJ1-3; D unclear. Germline V gives CDR1 SGHAT, CDR2 FQNNGV. V dropped 5 bases and J dropped 0 bases, with 17 bases sitting between them. The CDR3 contains 17 residues. The CDR3 is CASSPPLPDYSGNTIYF. In nucleotides, the CDR3 is TGTGCCAGCAGCCCCCCGTTGCCGGACTACTCTGGAAACACCATATATTTT.

This clone was picked up one time. The rearrangement joins TRBV12-3 or TRBV12-4 to TRBJ2-7; 7 bases line up with TRBD1. V shed 10 bases, J shed 3 bases, and the junction held 6 bases outside the gene matches. This CDR3 is 12 amino acids long. The CDR3: CATSRGIYEQYF. CDR3 sequence (DNA): TGTGCCACCTCCAGGGGGATCTACGAGCAGTACTTC.

The chain couples TRBV13 to TRBJ1-5; D may be TRBD1 (5 bases). This CDR3 contains 15 residues. Looked up from germline, CDR1 is PRHDT and CDR2 is FYEKMQ (reference sequence). Trimming removed 0 bases at V and 11 bases at J, with 17 bases between. This CDR3 is CASSLGLKGIETQHF. As DNA, the CDR3 is TGTGCCAGCAGCTTAGGGTTAAAGGGGATTGAGACCCAGCATTTT.

The rearrangement joins TRBV3-1 (or the pseudogene TRBV3-2) to TRBJ2-3; tentatively, D is TRBD2 (6 bases). Trimming took off 3 bases at V and 0 bases at J, with 13 bases between the two ends. This CDR3 is built from 16 residues. The germline V gene encodes CDR1 LGHDT and CDR2 YNNKEL (reference sequence). Here the CDR3 reads CASSQGGTLSTDTQYF. The CDR3 coding sequence is TGTGCCAGCAGCCAGGGCGGGACTCTTAGCACAGATACGCAGTATTTT.

The chain links TRBV7-9 to TRBJ1-5; perhaps TRBD1 as D (5 bases). The V end lost 4 bases, the J end lost 4 bases, and 14 bases lay between the germline ends. CDR3 length: 15 amino acids. CDR1 and CDR2 from the germline V gene are SEHNR and FQNEAQ (reference sequence). The CDR3 here is CASSSGVVRNQPQHF. CDR3 DNA sequence: TGTGCCAGCAGCTCGGGGGTGGTGAGGAATCAGCCCCAGCATTTT.

This rearrangement joins TRBV6-2 or TRBV6-3 to TRBJ1-2; D unresolved. The germline V gene encodes CDR1 MNHEY and CDR2 SVGEGT. This CDR3 region has 13 residues. V lost 3 bases to trimming and J lost 4 bases, with 9 bases between them. CDR3 protein: CASSYSNSYGYTF. The DNA for the CDR3 is TGTGCCAGCAGTTATTCTAACAGCTATGGCTACACCTTC.

The rearrangement links TRBV4-3 to TRBJ1-2; D is perhaps TRBD1 (5 bases). The CDR3 covers 14 residues. Germline CDR1 and CDR2: LGHNA and YSLEER. Trimming left V 4 bases short and J 4 bases short, with 13 bases between. CDR3 nucleotides: TGCGCCAGCAGCCCTGGGGGGGTAGTCTATGGCTACACCTTC. Amino acid sequence: CASSPGGVVYGYTF.

This chain uses TRBV9 with TRBJ2-7; D gene uncertain. V lost 3 bases, J lost 2 bases, and 15 bases lay in between. CDR3 length: 15 residues. Germline loops: CDR1 SGDLS, CDR2 YYNGEE. CDR3 nucleotide sequence: TGTGCCAGCAGCGACGTTGCCCGGATCACCTACGAGCAGTACTTC. Protein: CASSDVARITYEQYF.

The V and J genes are TRBV5-4 and TRBJ2-3; TRBD1 matches at 7 bases. Germline lookup yields CDR1 SGHNT and CDR2 YYREEE (reference sequence). With V trimmed by 4 bases and J by 3 bases, 8 bases remained unmatched. The CDR3 has 15 amino acids. Here the CDR3 DNA reads TGTGCCAGCAGCAACCCCAGGGGGAAAACAGATACGCAGTATTTT. Residues: CASSNPRGKTDTQYF.

The chain links TRBV29-1 to TRBJ1-1; D is undetermined. Germline-derived CDR1 and CDR2 are SQVTM and ANQGSEA. Trimming shortened V by 3 bases and J by 2 bases, and 13 bases separated the two germline ends. This CDR3 has 14 amino acids. CDR3 residues: CSVDVGQLNTEAFF. The CDR3 DNA sequence: TGCAGCGTTGACGTCGGTCAGCTAAACACTGAAGCTTTCTTT.

This chain joins TRBV11-2 and TRBJ2-7, with 8 bases matching TRBD2. The V gene's germline CDR1 is SGHAT and CDR2 FQNNGV. The trim removed 5 bases at V and 2 bases at J, leaving 8 bases unmatched. The CDR3 contains 15 residues. The CDR3 DNA follows: TGTGCCAGCAGCCGGGGGGGGACTGCCGCCTACGAGCAGTACTTC. Amino acid sequence: CASSRGGTAAYEQYF.

The chain couples TRBV29-1 to TRBJ1-2; no firm D call. The germline V and J ends were trimmed by 3 bases and 4 bases, with 12 bases remaining between them. The germline V gene encodes CDR1 SQVTM and CDR2 ANQGSEA. The CDR3 loop spans 13 amino acids. CDR3 nucleotide sequence: TGCAGCGTTGATGGCCACGGAATCTATGGCTACACCTTC. It yields the protein CSVDGHGIYGYTF.

The CDR3 here is CSPKRRETQYF. CDR3 nucleotide sequence: TGCAGCCCTAAGAGGAGGGAGACCCAGTACTTC. The chain couples TRBV20-1 to TRBJ2-5, with D possibly matching TRBD2 (5 bases). Germline CDR1 is DFQATT and CDR2 is SNEGSKA (reference sequence). CDR3 length equals 11 residues.

V is TRBV19 and J is TRBJ2-7, with D unclear. V was pared by 3 bases and J by 1 base, with 7 bases between. Per the germline V gene, CDR1 is LNHDA and CDR2 is SQIVND (reference sequence). The CDR3 totals 13 residues. CDR3 nucleotides: TGTGCCAGTAGTATCAGATTTTCCTACGAGCAGTACTTC. This translates into CASSIRFSYEQYF.

The chain recombines TRBV14 with TRBJ2-7; a possible D gene is TRBD1 (6 bases). The CDR3 has 14 residues. V lost 1 base and J 4 bases, leaving 11 bases between the germline ends. The germline V gene encodes CDR1 SGHDN and CDR2 FVKESK. The CDR3 here is CASSQAGTPYEQYF. The CDR3 DNA reads as TGTGCCAGCAGCCAAGCCGGGACACCTTACGAGCAGTACTTC.

This sequence joins TRBV2 and TRBJ1-2; 11 bases agree with TRBD1. Germline lookup yields CDR1 SNHLY and CDR2 FYNNEI. J was trimmed by 4 bases and V by 5 bases; bases with no gene match: 9. This CDR3 has 16 residues. The CDR3, as DNA: TGTGCCAGCAGTCCAATGAGGGACAGGGGGGCCTATGGCTACACCTTC. Translating gives CASSPMRDRGAYGYTF.

This clone occurred once. The rearrangement uses TRBV7-8 and TRBJ2-2; no firm D call. V was pared by 5 bases and J by 0 bases, with 7 bases between. The CDR3 consists of 14 residues. Germline V gene lookup returns CDR1 SGHVS and CDR2 FQNEAQ. CDR3 sequence: CASSLSTNTGELFF. CDR3 in DNA: TGTGCCAGCAGCCTCTCAACGAACACCGGGGAGCTGTTTTTT.

The V and J genes are TRBV6-5 and TRBJ2-2; D is perhaps TRBD1 or TRBD2 (5 bases each). The CDR3 totals 15 residues. Trimming stripped 10 bases from V and 1 base from J, with 16 bases between. The germline gives CDR1 MNHEY, CDR2 SVGAGI. In DNA, the CDR3 is TGTGCCACACTCGAACCGAGGGGGAACACCGGGGAGCTGTTTTTT. Translating it yields CATLEPRGNTGELFF.

The rearrangement links TRBV18 to TRBJ2-5, with 9 bases lining up with TRBD2. Losses at the gene ends were 5 bases for V and 12 bases for J; bases not matched to a gene: 16. This CDR3 is built from 15 residues. Per germline, CDR1 KGHSH and CDR2 LQKENI. The CDR3 nucleotides read TGTGCCAGCTCAGGAACTTCGATAGCGGGGGAGATAAAGTACTTC. It codes for CASSGTSIAGEIKYF.

This chain links TRBV3-1 (or the pseudogene TRBV3-2) with TRBJ1-1; D is possibly TRBD1 (5 bases). Germline values: CDR1 LGHDT, CDR2 YNNKEL (reference sequence). Trimming pared 2 bases from V and 3 bases from J, leaving 10 bases between. This CDR3 is 14 amino acids long. CDR3 loop: CASSQPGTDTEAFF. Written as DNA, the CDR3 is TGTGCCAGCAGCCAACCAGGGACGGACACTGAAGCTTTCTTT.

This clone was detected once. The rearrangement joins TRBV9 to TRBJ2-1; 9 bases fit TRBD1. V was pared by 3 bases and J by 5 bases, with 12 bases of the junction left unmatched. The CDR3 totals 17 residues. Looked up from germline, CDR1 is SGDLS and CDR2 is YYNGEE. The CDR3, as DNA: TGTGCCAGCAGCGCCCCCCGTGGGACAGGGCCCAACAATGAGCAGTTCTTC. Translated: CASSAPRGTGPNNEQFF.

This rearrangement joins TRBV24-1 to TRBJ2-3; D ambiguous. This CDR3 has 15 residues. The V and J ends lost 3 bases and 6 bases respectively, with 15 bases between them. CDR1 is KGHDR, CDR2 SFDVKD, per germline. This CDR3 is CATSDAQMDGDTQYF. The DNA of the CDR3 is TGTGCCACCAGTGATGCCCAGATGGACGGGGATACGCAGTATTTT.